These 11 T cell receptor beta chains were sequenced from one sample in a study of shared T cell receptors in the human thymus. Generated by immunoSEQ multiplex PCR, the TCRdb table keeps only in-frame clones and is missing some. The sample lists around 340,000 clones; around 93% were seen once. Sequencing used thymocytes. Source of these receptors: a human donor.

V usage is TRBV28 and J usage is TRBJ1-1, with 8 nucleotides matching TRBD1. The V gene's germline CDR1 is MDHEN and CDR2 SYDVKM. The CDR3 sequence is 12 residues long. Trimming took 6 bases from V and 7 from J; bases not matched to a gene: 4. The CDR3 nucleotides are TGTGCCAGCAGCCCAGGGGGCAGTGAAGCTTTCTTT. This codes for CASSPGGSEAFF.

This clone was detected a few times. The chain employs TRBV18 and TRBJ1-2, with TRBD1 matching 10 bases. CDR3 length equals 18 residues. With 0 bases clipped from V and 6 bases from J, the junction kept 13 bases outside the gene matches. CDR1 is KGHSH and CDR2 is LQKENI in the germline V gene. The CDR3 here is CASSPPGGQGLTMNGYTF. The CDR3 DNA is TGTGCCAGCTCACCACCGGGGGGACAGGGGCTGACTATGAATGGCTACACCTTC. Full variable domain (outside the CDR3, taken from reference TRBV18 and TRBJ1-2): NAGVMQNPRHLVRRRGQEARLRCSPMKGHSHVYWYRQLPEEGLKFMVYLQKENIIDESGMPKERFSAEFPKEGPSILRIQQVVRGDSAAYFCASSPPGGQGLTMNGYTFGSGTRLTVV.

The chain couples TRBV6-5 to TRBJ2-3, with 8 nucleotides matching TRBD1. The CDR3 contains 15 residues. J gave up 5 bases and V 5 bases, and 9 bases lay outside the gene matches. Germline V gene lookup returns CDR1 MNHEY and CDR2 SVGAGI. Here the CDR3 reads CASSTGPGGRDTQYF. CDR3 coding DNA: TGTGCCAGCAGTACCGGCCCAGGGGGCAGAGATACGCAGTATTTT.

V is TRBV28 and J is TRBJ2-1; D unresolved. Trimming stripped 7 bases from V and 4 bases from J, with 11 bases between. There are 13 residues in the CDR3. Germline lookup yields CDR1 MDHEN and CDR2 SYDVKM. Here the CDR3 reads CASTDVPYNEQFF. The CDR3 nucleotides are TGTGCCAGCACTGATGTTCCTTACAATGAGCAGTTCTTC. Full variable domain (rest looked up from reference TRBV28 and TRBJ2-1): DVKVTQSSRYLVKRTGEKVFLECVQDMDHENMFWYRQDPGLGLRLIYFSYDVKMKEKGDIPEGYSVSREKKERFSLILESASTNQTSMYLCASTDVPYNEQFFGPGTRLTVL.

The CDR3 DNA is TGCGCCAGCAGATCCCCCGACAGGTGGCTGTTTTTT. It encodes CASRSPDRWLFF. The chain is built from TRBV5-1 and TRBJ2-2; D is possibly TRBD1 (6 bases). The germline CDR1 and CDR2 sequences are SGHRS and YFSETQ. CDR3 length equals 12 residues. The V gene lost 5 bases and the J gene lost 13 bases, with 15 bases spanning the gap.

The V gene is TRBV6-1, the J gene TRBJ1-1, with TRBD1 matching over 9 bases. The V segment lost 7 bases and the J segment 1 base; nucleotides outside the gene matches: 4. Germline-derived CDR1 and CDR2 are MNHNS and SASEGT. The CDR3 has 14 amino acids. Written as DNA, the CDR3 is TGTGCCAGCAACGCGGGACAGGGGAACACTGAAGCTTTCTTT. Translating gives CASNAGQGNTEAFF.

The chain links TRBV7-3 to TRBJ2-3, with D possibly being TRBD2 (6 bases). Trimming removed 5 bases from V and 4 bases from J, with 19 bases in between. This CDR3 is 16 amino acids long. Germline lookup yields CDR1 SGHTA and CDR2 FQGTGA. CDR3 sequence (DNA): TGTGCCAGCAGCCCGAACTATGGCGGGAAGGCAGATACGCAGTATTTT. This gives the protein CASSPNYGGKADTQYF.

The chain links TRBV28 to TRBJ1-2, with D hard to call. CDR1 and CDR2 (germline): MDHEN, SYDVKM. This CDR3 comprises 11 residues. Trimming shortened V by 6 bases and J by 8 bases, and 10 bases separated the two germline ends. The CDR3 loop is CASRSQKGYTF. CDR3 DNA sequence: TGTGCCAGCAGATCACAGAAAGGCTACACCTTC.

The rearrangement joins TRBV6-5 to TRBJ2-2; the D is unclear. The germline V and J ends were trimmed by 6 bases and 5 bases, with 10 bases remaining between them. Germline V gene sequence: CDR1 MNHEY, CDR2 SVGAGI. This CDR3 spans 13 amino acids. CDR3 sequence (DNA): TGTGCCAGCAGCCCACTCCAGACCGGGGAGCTGTTTTTT. It yields the protein CASSPLQTGELFF.

The chain couples TRBV5-8 to TRBJ2-2, with D perhaps given as TRBD1 or TRBD2 (6 bases each). The germline CDR1 and CDR2 sequences are SGHTS and YDEGEE. Trimming removed 0 bases at V and 5 bases at J, with 8 bases between. The CDR3 is 14 residues long. This chain's CDR3 is CASSLEGGTGELFF. CDR3 coding DNA: TGTGCCAGCAGCTTGGAAGGGGGGACCGGGGAGCTGTTTTTT.

V is TRBV5-8 and J is TRBJ1-4; 7 bases match TRBD1. This CDR3 is built from 14 residues. Trimming removed 4 bases from V and 5 bases from J; junction bases left unmatched: 5. Germline CDR1 and CDR2: SGHTS and YDEGEE. Here the CDR3 DNA reads TGTGCCAGCAGCACAGACAGGGCAAATGAAAAACTGTTTTTT. Its translation: CASSTDRANEKLFF.